Presented here are 3 T cell receptor beta chains from one specimen sequenced in a study of blood T cell repertoires in COVID-19. Assay used: immunoSEQ multiplex PCR; TCRdb lists only in-frame clones, some missing. Of 95,000 to 100,000 clones detected, approximately 89% appear once; the ten largest clones hold roughly 12%. Sequenced sample: peripheral blood. The receptors come from a woman aged 30 to 39 with acute or convalescent COVID-19.

This clone was observed a handful of times. The J gene is TRBJ2-7, the V gene TRBV10-3, with D tentatively TRBD2 (6 bases). Trimming took off 6 bases at V and 4 bases at J, with 16 bases between the two ends. Per germline, CDR1 ENHRY and CDR2 SYGVKD. CDR3 length: 14 amino acids. CDR3 amino acids: CAIRGGREEYEQYF. CDR3 coding DNA: TGTGCCATCAGGGGAGGCAGGGAGGAGTACGAGCAGTACTTC.

This rearrangement joins TRBV6-6 to TRBJ1-1; TRBD1 might be the D (6 bases). This CDR3 has 17 residues. Trimming removed 5 bases at V and 1 base at J, with 20 bases between. CDR1 and CDR2 from the germline V gene are MNHNY and SVGAGI (reference sequence). The CDR3 here is CASSRSPFRQENTEAFF. The DNA of the CDR3 is TGTGCCAGCAGTCGATCTCCTTTTCGACAGGAGAACACTGAAGCTTTCTTT.

V gene TRBV7-9 combines with J gene TRBJ2-7, with 7 bases aligning to TRBD1. CDR3 length equals 15 residues. CDR1 and CDR2 from the germline V gene are SEHNR and FQNEAQ (reference sequence). After removal of 2 bases from V and 7 bases from J, the junction contained 11 bases not matched to a gene. CDR3 nucleotide sequence: TGTGCCAGCAGCTTACGAAAGGGGACAGCTGGAGAGCAGTACTTC. As protein: CASSLRKGTAGEQYF.